The present T cell receptor (beta chain) was sequenced within a study of shared clonotypes between healthy human individuals. Study as a whole: The donor group consisted of two women and three men, aged 18 to 49. Study-wide results and limits: Larger estimated richness was generally seen in naive subsets than in memory subsets. Inspection by rarefaction showed sorted-subset sequencing to be incomplete despite large depth. Non-shared clonotypes had lower generation probabilities than clonotypes shared by all four sorted-subset donors.

Regarding this clone: Antigen unknown.

Measured with immunoSEQ multiplex PCR; TCRdb has only the in-frame clones, and not every one. The sample shows around 640,000 clones, around 96% of them seen only once. Germline V gene lookup returns CDR1 LNHDA and CDR2 SQIVND (reference sequence). V lost 6 bases to trimming and J lost 3 bases, with 17 bases between them. CDR3 size: 15 residues. CD8 cells classed as naive were CD45RO-negative and positively selected for CCR7, excluding terminally differentiated effector memory CD45RA+ cells. V and J are TRBV19 and TRBJ1-1, with a tentative D call TRBD1 (6 bases). The specimen was naive CD8+ T cells sorted from blood. This sequence was found in a woman aged 30 to 39 in good health. In DNA form, the CDR3 reads TGTGCCAGTAGGGGATACAGGGAGAGTGACACTGAAGCTTTCTTT. Translating it yields CASRGYRESDTEAFF.